The clone carrying this T cell receptor beta chain has only a few counts. What it recognizes is unknown. The data stem from a study of blood T cells in healthy people across ages. Points from the study as a whole: It was the long-lived donors that had more naive CD4+ cells and higher diversity than aged donors. Changes seen in expanded clonotypes were possibly confounded by donor CMV status left unknown.

The authors ran a second PCR of 7 to 11 cycles using a sample-barcoded 5' primer and a J-beta primer mix. MiXCR was run by TCRdb on the 5' RACE reads, yielding one entry per CDR3 protein. This table holds more than 1,400,000 distinct CDR3 sequences, around two fifths found once. The germline V gene encodes CDR1 SGDLS and CDR2 YYNGEE. The CDR3 spans 15 residues. V lost 0 bases, J lost 0 bases, and 8 bases lay in between. This chain uses TRBV9 with TRBJ2-3; no definite D call. The sequencing input was blood. The receptor comes from a woman in her late teens or twenties in good health. CDR3 DNA: TGTGCCAGCAGCGTAGGAGTGGGTAGCACAGATACGCAGTATTTT. Amino acid sequence: CASSVGVGSTDTQYF.